This T cell receptor beta chain was captured in a study of blood T cells in healthy people across ages. The CDR3 is 14 amino acids. Trimming left V 0 bases short and J 4 bases short, with 10 bases between. Germline CDR1 reads DFQATT; CDR2 reads SNEGSKA (reference sequence). Sample-barcoded 5' priming and a J-beta primer mix drove a second PCR of roughly 7 to 11 cycles. TCRdb independently ran MiXCR on the 5' RACE reads; one entry per CDR3 protein. The table has about 730,000 distinct CDR3 sequences, about 40% seen once. The sequence came from a woman aged 60 to 75 in good health. The J gene is TRBJ1-3, the V gene TRBV20-1, with D uncertain. Sequencing was done on a sample of blood. DNA for the CDR3: TGCAGTGCTAGAGAGGCTCGAGGGGGAAACACCATATATTTT. This translates into CSAREARGGNTIYF.